Sequencing of this T cell receptor beta chain was carried out in a study of blood T cell repertoires in COVID-19. About the research overall: Donors in the United States, Italy and Spain gave samples during acute or convalescent COVID-19.

The CDR3 totals 15 residues. The ends were cut back, 7 bases at V and 0 bases at J, with 16 bases in the middle. Assay: immunoSEQ multiplex PCR; the TCRdb copy retains only in-frame clones and omits some. Here the sample spans some 160,000 clones, about 85% being singletons. Recruits, aged roughly 18 to 89 years, lived in 24 US areas. Participants reported their clinical history, and cohort assignment relied on those reports. Two negative PCRs, clearance, or symptom resolution were required of recovered Cohort 3 donors. V gene TRBV23-1 combines with J gene TRBJ2-7; D perhaps matches TRBD1 (6 bases). TRBV23-1 is treated as an ORF (open reading frame) with a function not yet certain. The TCR originated in a woman between 35 and 50 years old who had recovered from COVID-19. The sample taken for sequencing was PBMCs or T cells enriched from blood (not recorded which). The CDR3 nucleotides read TGCGCCAGCACCCCAGGGTTGGACAGCTCCTACGAGCAGTACTTC. Encoded protein: CASTPGLDSSYEQYF.